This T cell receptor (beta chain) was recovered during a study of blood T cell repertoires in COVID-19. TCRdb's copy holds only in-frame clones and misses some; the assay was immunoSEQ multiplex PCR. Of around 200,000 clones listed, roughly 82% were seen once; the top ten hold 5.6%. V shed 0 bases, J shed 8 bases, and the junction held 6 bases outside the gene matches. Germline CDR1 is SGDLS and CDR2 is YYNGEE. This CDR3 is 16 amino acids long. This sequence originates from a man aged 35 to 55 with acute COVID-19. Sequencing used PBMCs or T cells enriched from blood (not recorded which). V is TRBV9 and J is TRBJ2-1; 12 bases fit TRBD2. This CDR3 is CASSVEGLAGPYEQFF. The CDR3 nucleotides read TGTGCCAGCAGCGTAGAAGGACTAGCGGGACCTTATGAGCAGTTCTTC.